This TCR beta chain stems from a study of PD-L1 blockade in urothelial cancer (dated by TCRdb to about 2017). General notes on the study: All patients started therapy in the mid-2010s and received atezolizumab 1,200 mg intravenously every 3 weeks. Blood samples were analyzed at two time points: 3 weeks after treatment start (second dose) and 6 weeks after treatment start. In the same patients who had TCR sequencing, pretreatment tumors also underwent whole exome sequencing and RNA sequencing. Patients had an ECOG performance status of 0 or 1 and had received between 0 and 3 prior chemotherapy regimens. Durable clinical benefit was defined as progression-free survival longer than 6 months, and TCR features were also tested against progression-free and overall survival. Somatic, immune and clinical correlates of response to PD-L1 blockade with atezolizumab in urothelial cancer were the focus of an exploratory multi-omic analysis. Twenty-nine patients had pretreatment blood TCR-seq, some 24 had at least one posttreatment blood collection, and some 24 had tumor TCR-seq. About 85% of the roughly 29 patients were identified as males with urothelial cancer of bladder origin, and a prior smoking history was reported by 18 of 29 patients. Pretreatment tumor samples and matched peripheral blood, collected serially before and after atezolizumab treatment, underwent TCR sequencing. Durable clinical benefit was achieved by nine patients and was not achieved by 20 patients. A median of about 150,000 T cells and just over 80,000 unique TCRs was obtained from blood samples, and a median clonality of roughly 0.08 was observed. Overall results and qualifications from the work: At 3 weeks after the start of treatment, tumor-associated TCR clones in peripheral blood had expanded more in patients with durable benefit (n of about 22, p = 0.022). A pretreatment peripheral blood TCR clonality below the median was linked to improved progression-free and overall survival. Because of the small sample size (n of about 29) and the many exploratory analyses performed, the results are intended to be regarded as hypothesis-generating.

Each PCR received spiked-in synthetic TCR analog templates so that absolute template abundance could be estimated from read counts. The immunoSEQ assay was used to amplify TCRbeta CDR3 regions from genomic DNA with bias-controlled V and J gene primers. Sequencing of rearranged TCRbeta segments was performed at approximately 20X coverage. In the source study's methods: Sequencing errors were corrected by clustering and CDR3s were annotated against IMGT to assign V, D and J genes. Only productive TCRbeta rearrangements were used in downstream analyses, excluding out-of-frame or stop-codon sequences. Clonality was computed as one minus Shannon entropy normalized by the log of the number of unique productive sequences. Clones differing between time points or between blood and tumor were identified by Fisher's exact test with Benjamini-Hochberg correction at adjusted p below 0.01. The immuneACCESS repertoire file appears here via TCRdb, limited to in-frame rearrangements. These files lack a portion of the clones; in checked studies, under half of the deficit traces to unresolved V genes, and the cause of the others is not known. The V and J calls and clone size are taken from that table; D and trimming were inferred from the DNA. This sample gives just over 50,000 clones in total; around 77% of them show up just once. The ten largest clonotypes hold roughly 3.6% of the sample.

The germline V gene supplies CDR1 MDHEN and CDR2 SYDVKM. The CDR3 runs 16 amino acids, cysteine and phenylalanine included. Only CDR3 DNA is held: 48 bases, read in frame from base 1. V is pruned by 8 bases and J by 4 bases, leaving 14 bases of the junction without a gene match. As for this clone: Its antigen has not been determined. Qualities for individual bases were not recorded, and no much larger clone is one base off.

The cohort included 29 patients with locally advanced or metastatic urothelial carcinoma who were treated at Memorial Sloan Kettering on a trial protocol. Peripheral blood mononuclear cells were collected pretreatment and during treatment, with between 1 and 8 total time points obtained per patient. The Qiagen DNeasy Blood extraction kit was used to purify genomic DNA from total PBMCs and from tumor samples. PBMCs were collected pretreatment and during treatment and were isolated and stored as previously described. The receptor was derived from a man in his 70s with urothelial cancer. The material was PBMCs, obtained around atezolizumab (anti-PD-L1) treatment. Recombination connected TRBV28 to TRBJ2-7; 10 middle bases align to TRBD2. The DNA reads as follows: TGTGCCAGCGTCCGAAATCTAGCGGGAGAAAGGTACGAGCAGTACTTC. This encodes CASVRNLAGERYEQYF.